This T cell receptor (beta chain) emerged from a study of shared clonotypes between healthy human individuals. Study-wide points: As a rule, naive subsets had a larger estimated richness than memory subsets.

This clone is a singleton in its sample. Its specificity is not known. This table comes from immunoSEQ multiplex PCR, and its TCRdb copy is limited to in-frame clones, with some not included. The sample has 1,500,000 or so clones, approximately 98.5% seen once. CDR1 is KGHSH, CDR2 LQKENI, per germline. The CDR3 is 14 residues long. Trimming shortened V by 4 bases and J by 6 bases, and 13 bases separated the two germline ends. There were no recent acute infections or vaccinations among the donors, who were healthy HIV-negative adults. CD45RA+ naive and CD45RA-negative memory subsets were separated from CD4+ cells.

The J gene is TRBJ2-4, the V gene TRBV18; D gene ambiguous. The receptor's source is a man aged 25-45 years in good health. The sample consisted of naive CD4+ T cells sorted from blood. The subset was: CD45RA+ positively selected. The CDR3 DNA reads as TGTGCCAGCTCACGAAATGGGGTCGGAAACATTCAGTACTTC. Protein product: CASSRNGVGNIQYF.